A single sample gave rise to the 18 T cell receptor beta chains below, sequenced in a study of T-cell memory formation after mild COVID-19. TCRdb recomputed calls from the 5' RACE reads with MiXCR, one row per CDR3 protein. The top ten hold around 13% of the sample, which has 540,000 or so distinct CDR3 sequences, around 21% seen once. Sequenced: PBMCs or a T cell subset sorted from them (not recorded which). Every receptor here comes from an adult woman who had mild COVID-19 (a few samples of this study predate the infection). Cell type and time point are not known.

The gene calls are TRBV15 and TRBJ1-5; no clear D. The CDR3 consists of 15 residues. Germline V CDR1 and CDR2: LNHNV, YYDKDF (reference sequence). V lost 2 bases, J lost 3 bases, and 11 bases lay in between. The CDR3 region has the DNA TGTGCCACCAGCAGAACAACACCGTTCAATCAGCCCCAGCATTTT. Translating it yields CATSRTTPFNQPQHF.

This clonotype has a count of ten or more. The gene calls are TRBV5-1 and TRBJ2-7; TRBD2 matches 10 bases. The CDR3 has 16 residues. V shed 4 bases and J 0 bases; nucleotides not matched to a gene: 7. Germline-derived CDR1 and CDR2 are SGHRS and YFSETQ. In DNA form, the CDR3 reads TGCGCCAGCAGCCTATCTAGCGGGAGCAGCTCCTACGAGCAGTACTTC. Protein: CASSLSSGSSSYEQYF.

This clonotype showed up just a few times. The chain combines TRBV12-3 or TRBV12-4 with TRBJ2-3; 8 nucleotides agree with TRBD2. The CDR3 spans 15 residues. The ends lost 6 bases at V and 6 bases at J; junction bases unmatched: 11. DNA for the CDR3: TGTGCCAGCAGCCCCACGCGTAGCGGGACGGATACGCAGTATTTT. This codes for CASSPTRSGTDTQYF.

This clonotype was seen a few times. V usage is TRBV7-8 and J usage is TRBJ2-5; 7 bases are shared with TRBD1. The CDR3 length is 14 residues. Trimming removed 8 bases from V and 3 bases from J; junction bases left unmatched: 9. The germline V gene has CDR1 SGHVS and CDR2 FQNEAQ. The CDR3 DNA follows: TGTGCCAGCGGGAAGAGGGGGCGGGAAGAGACCCAGTACTTC. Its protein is CASGKRGREETQYF.

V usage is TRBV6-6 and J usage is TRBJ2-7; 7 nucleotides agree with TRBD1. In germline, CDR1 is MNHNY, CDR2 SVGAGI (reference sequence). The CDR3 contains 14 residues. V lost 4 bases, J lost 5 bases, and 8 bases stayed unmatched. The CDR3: CASSSTGLSNEQYF. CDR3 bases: TGTGCCAGCAGTTCGACAGGGTTATCTAACGAGCAGTACTTC.

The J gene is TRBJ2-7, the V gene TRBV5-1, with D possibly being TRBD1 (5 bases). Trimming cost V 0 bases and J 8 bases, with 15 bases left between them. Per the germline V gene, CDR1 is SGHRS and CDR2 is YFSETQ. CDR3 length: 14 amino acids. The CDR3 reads CASSLGKGDDKQYF. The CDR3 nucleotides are TGCGCCAGCAGCTTGGGAAAAGGGGATGACAAGCAGTACTTC.

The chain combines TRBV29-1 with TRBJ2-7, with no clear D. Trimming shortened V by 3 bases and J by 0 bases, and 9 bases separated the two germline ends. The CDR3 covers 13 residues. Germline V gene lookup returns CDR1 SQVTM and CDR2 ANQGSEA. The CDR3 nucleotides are TGCAGCGTTGATCATGGGAACTCCTACGAGCAGTACTTC. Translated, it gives CSVDHGNSYEQYF.

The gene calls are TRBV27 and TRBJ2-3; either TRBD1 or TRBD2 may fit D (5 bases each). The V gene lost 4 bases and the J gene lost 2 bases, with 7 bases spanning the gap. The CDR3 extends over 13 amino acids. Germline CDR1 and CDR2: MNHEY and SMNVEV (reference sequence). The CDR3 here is CASSWGFTDTQYF. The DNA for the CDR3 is TGTGCCAGCAGTTGGGGGTTCACAGATACGCAGTATTTT.

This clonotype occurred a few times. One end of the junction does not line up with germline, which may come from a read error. CDR3 sequence: CASCQTLAGNTDTQYF. Written as DNA, the CDR3 is TGTGCCAGCTGCCAAACCTTAGCGGGAAACACAGATACGCAGTATTTT. The chain employs TRBV3-1 and TRBJ2-3; 8 nucleotides agree with TRBD2. The germline gives CDR1 LGHDT, CDR2 YNNKEL (reference sequence). The CDR3 covers 16 residues.

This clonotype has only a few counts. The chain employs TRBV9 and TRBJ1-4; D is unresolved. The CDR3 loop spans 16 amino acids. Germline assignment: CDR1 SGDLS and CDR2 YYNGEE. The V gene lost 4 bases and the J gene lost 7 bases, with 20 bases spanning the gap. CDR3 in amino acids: CASSYRVGDTSEKLFF. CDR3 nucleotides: TGTGCCAGCAGCTACCGTGTCGGGGATACAAGTGAAAAACTGTTTTTT.

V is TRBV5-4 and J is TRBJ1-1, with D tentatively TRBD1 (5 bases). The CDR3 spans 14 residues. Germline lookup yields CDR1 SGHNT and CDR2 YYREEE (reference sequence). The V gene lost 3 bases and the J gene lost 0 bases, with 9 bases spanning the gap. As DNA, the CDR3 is TGTGCCAGCAGCTGGGGGGGTATGAACACTGAAGCTTTCTTT. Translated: CASSWGGMNTEAFF. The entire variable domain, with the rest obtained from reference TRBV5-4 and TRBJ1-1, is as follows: ETGVTQSPTHLIKTRGQQVTLRCSSQSGHNTVSWYQQALGQGPQFIFQYYREEENGRGNFPPRFSGLQFPNYSSELNVNALELDDSALYLCASSWGGMNTEAFFGQGTRLTVV.

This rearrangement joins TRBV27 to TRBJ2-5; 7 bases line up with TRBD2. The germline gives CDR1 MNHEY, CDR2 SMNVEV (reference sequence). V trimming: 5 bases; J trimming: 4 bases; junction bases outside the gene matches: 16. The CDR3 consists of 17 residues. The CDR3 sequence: CASSRELGGTRGETQYF. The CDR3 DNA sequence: TGTGCCAGCAGTCGGGAATTGGGGGGGACCCGGGGAGAGACCCAGTACTTC.

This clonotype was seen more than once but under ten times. CDR3 coding DNA: TGCAGCTTTAGTGACTATGGCTACACCTTC. It yields the protein CSFSDYGYTF. The chain couples TRBV29-1 to TRBJ1-2; D unclear. V shed 8 bases and J shed 3 bases, with 7 bases lying between them. CDR1 is SQVTM, CDR2 ANQGSEA, per germline. The CDR3 loop spans 10 amino acids.

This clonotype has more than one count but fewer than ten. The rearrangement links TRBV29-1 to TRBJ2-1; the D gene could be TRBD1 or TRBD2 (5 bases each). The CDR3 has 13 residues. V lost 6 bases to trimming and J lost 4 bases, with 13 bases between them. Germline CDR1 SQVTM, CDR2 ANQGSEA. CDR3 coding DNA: TGCAGCGTGGTTCCGGGGCAGTACAATGAGCAGTTCTTC. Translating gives CSVVPGQYNEQFF.

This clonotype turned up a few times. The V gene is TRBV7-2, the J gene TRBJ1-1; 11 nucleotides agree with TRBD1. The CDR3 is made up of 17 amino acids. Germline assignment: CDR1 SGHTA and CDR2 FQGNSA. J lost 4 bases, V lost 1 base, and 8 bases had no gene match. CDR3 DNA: TGTGCCAGCAGCTTAGGGGGGACAGGGGGTGGTGGCACTGAAGCTTTCTTT. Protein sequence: CASSLGGTGGGGTEAFF.

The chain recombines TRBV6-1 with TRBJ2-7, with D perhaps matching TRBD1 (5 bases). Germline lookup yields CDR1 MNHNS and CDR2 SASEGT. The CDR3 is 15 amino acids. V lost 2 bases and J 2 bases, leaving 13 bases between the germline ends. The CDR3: CASSEQGPWAYEQYF. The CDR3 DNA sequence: TGTGCCAGCAGTGAACAGGGCCCCTGGGCCTACGAGCAGTACTTC.

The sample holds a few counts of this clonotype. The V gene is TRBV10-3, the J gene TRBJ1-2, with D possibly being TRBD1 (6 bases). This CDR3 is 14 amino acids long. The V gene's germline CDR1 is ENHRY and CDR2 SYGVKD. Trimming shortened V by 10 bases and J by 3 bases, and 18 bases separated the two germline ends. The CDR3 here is CASGPDGGYYGYTF. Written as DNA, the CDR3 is TGTGCCAGCGGGCCAGACGGGGGCTACTATGGCTACACCTTC.

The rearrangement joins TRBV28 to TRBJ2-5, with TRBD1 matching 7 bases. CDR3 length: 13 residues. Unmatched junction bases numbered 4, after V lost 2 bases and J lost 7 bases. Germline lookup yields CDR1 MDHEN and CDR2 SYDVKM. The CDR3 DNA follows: TGTGCCAGCAGTTTAAGGACAGGCGGGACCCAGTACTTC. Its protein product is CASSLRTGGTQYF.